The clone carrying this TCR beta chain has just a few counts. The record originates from a study of blood T cells in healthy people across ages. Germline values: CDR1 MNHEY, CDR2 SVGAGI. This CDR3 is 15 amino acids long. The V gene lost 6 bases and the J gene lost 0 bases, with 12 bases spanning the gap. A second PCR, run for 7 to 11 cycles, used a sample-barcoded 5' primer plus a J-beta primer mix. MiXCR was run by TCRdb on the 5' RACE reads, yielding one entry per CDR3 protein. Among 1.5 million to 2 million distinct CDR3 sequences listed, less than 50% were seen once. The source of this sequence is a woman in her thirties or forties in good health. Sequencing was done on a sample of blood. The chain carries TRBV6-5 and TRBJ2-4; no firm D call. The CDR3 DNA is TGTGCCAGCAGAAGATGGGATGAAGCCAAAAACATTCAGTACTTC. Its protein product is CASRRWDEAKNIQYF.